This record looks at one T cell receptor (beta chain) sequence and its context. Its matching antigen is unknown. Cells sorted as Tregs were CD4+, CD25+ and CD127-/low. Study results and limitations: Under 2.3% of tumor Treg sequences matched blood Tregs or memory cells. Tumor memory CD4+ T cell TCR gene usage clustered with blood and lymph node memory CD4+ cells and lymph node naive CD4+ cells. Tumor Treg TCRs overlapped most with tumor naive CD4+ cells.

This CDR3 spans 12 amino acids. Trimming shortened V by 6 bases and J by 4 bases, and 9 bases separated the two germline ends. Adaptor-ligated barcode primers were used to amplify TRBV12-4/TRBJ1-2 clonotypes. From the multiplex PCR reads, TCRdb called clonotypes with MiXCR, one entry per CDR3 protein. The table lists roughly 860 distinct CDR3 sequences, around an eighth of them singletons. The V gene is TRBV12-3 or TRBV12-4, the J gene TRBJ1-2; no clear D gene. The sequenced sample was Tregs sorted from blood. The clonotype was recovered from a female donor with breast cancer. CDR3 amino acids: CASSRAGYGYTF. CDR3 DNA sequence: TGTGCCAGCAGCCGAGCCGGCTATGGCTACACCTTC.